The clone carrying this T cell receptor beta chain was recorded a few times. Its antigen is not known. This entry belongs to a study of regulatory T cells in long-lasting Graves disease. In the study overall: Newly diagnosed Graves' patients took antithyroid drugs under 3 months.

The time point was: newly diagnosed GD, antithyroid drugs for less than 3 months. The TCR library was made from RNA that had been extracted from PBMCs in TRIzol. CDR1 is SGHDT, CDR2 YYEEEE, per germline. The length of the CDR3 is 12 residues. The V end was cut by 0 bases, the J end by 7 bases, with 7 bases between. According to the study, TCR beta libraries were built with iRepertoire HTBI primers and CDR3-region Arm-PCR. Original analysis: The study identified more than 55 TRBV and about 14 TRBJ segments across samples. Via MiXCR, TCRdb re-called the multiplex PCR reads, giving one row per CDR3 protein. The V and J calls shown here were made by TCRdb, not taken from the authors' results. The sample holds about 430,000 distinct CDR3 sequences, 15% seen once. Study observations and caveats: Sharing of public clonotypes was greater in persistent patients (over 2,500) than in new patients (roughly 880). The analysis examined peripheral blood only and excluded thyroid tissue.

These same data were also listed under a study on T cells in Graves' hyperthyroidism and ophthalmopathy.

This chain links TRBV5-6 with TRBJ1-1; unclear D gene. Sequenced here: peripheral blood mononuclear cells (PBMCs), sampled at new diagnosis, from a patient treated with antithyroid drugs. The clonotype was recovered from a woman between 40 and 50 years old with Graves disease. The CDR3, as DNA: TGTGCCAGCAGCTTGGCCACAAGTGAAGCTTTCTTT. It translates to CASSLATSEAFF.